These T cell receptor beta chains were read from a single sample in a study of identical twins. TCRdb passed the 5' RACE reads through MiXCR, listing each CDR3 protein once. The top ten clones hold approximately 2.1% of a sample with fewer than 350,000 distinct CDR3 sequences, under 9.5% of them seen once. The data were also submitted as part of a second study, on yellow fever vaccine responses in identical twins.

The sample was memory (CD45RO+) T cells sorted from blood. Receptor source: a woman younger than 30 in good health. The CDR3 runs from the conserved cysteine through the conserved F or W. D genes are given only for firm matches. The size entry is marked missing in some rows and otherwise reads once, few, many or a size class.

TGTGCCAGCTCACCACCAGGGGACAAATACAGCTACACCTTC | CASSPPGDKYSYTF | TRBJ1-2 | many | - | TRBV18
TGCGCCAGCAGCAGCGGGACTAGCGAGAGGGAGACCCAGTACTTC | CASSSGTSERETQYF | TRBJ2-5 | - | TRBD2 | TRBV5-1
TGTGCCAGCAGCGAGACAGGGCAGCAGCCCCAGCATTTT | CASSETGQQPQHF | TRBJ1-5 | many | TRBD1 | TRBV6-1
TGCGCCAGCAGCTTGCTGATAAACACTGAAGCTTTCTTT | CASSLLINTEAFF | TRBJ1-1 | few | - | TRBV5-1
TGTGCCAGCAGCTTGAGGGGGCGAGGATACAATGAGCAGTTCTTC | CASSLRGRGYNEQFF | TRBJ2-1 | many | TRBD1 | TRBV7-2
TGTGCCAGCAGTTTAGAGGGTTCCAATTCACCCCTCCACTTT | CASSLEGSNSPLHF | TRBJ1-6 | many | - | TRBV25-1
TGTGCCAGCAGCCCAGGGGGCTCGAACACCGGGGAGCTGTTTTTT | CASSPGGSNTGELFF | TRBJ2-2 | many | TRBD1 | TRBV12-3/TRBV12-4
TGTGCCAGCTCCGACGTAGACCCAAACACTGAAGCTTTCTTT | CASSDVDPNTEAFF | TRBJ1-1 | - | - | TRBV18
TGCAGCGTTGAACGCAGGGGTGGCTACACCTTC | CSVERRGGYTF | TRBJ1-2 | many | - | TRBV29-1
TGTGCCAGCAGTCTAGCGGGGGGGGCCTTTGAGCAGTTCTTC | CASSLAGGAFEQFF | TRBJ2-1 | many | TRBD2 | TRBV12-3/TRBV12-4
TGTGCCAGCACGCGGGCGGGAGGGTATAATGAGCAGTTCTTC | CASTRAGGYNEQFF | TRBJ2-1 | few | TRBD2 | TRBV6-1
TGCAGTGCGCCTCGGGGGAAACTTGGGAATGAGCAGTTCTTC | CSAPRGKLGNEQFF | TRBJ2-1 | few | - | TRBV20-1
TGTGCCAGCAGTAACAGGGTCAGGACCGGGGAGCTGTTTTTT | CASSNRVRTGELFF | TRBJ2-2 | many | - | TRBV2
TGTGCCAGCAGCCCAGGCGAGGGCCAGTACGAGCAGTACTTC | CASSPGEGQYEQYF | TRBJ2-7 | many | - | TRBV4-2
TGCAGTGCTAGAGACCAATACAATGAGCAGTTCTTC | CSARDQYNEQFF | TRBJ2-1 | many | - | TRBV20-1
TGTGCCAGCAGTTCCCAACAGGGAATCAACCGGTTCTTC | CASSSQQGINRFF | TRBJ2-1 | many | - | TRBV12-3/TRBV12-4
TGTGCCAGCAGCTTGGATGCCAACAGGGGGCTTTACGAGCAGTACTTC | CASSLDANRGLYEQYF | TRBJ2-7 | many | TRBD1 | TRBV5-5
TGTGCCAGCAGTTTCGAGGGAAGATTCACAGATACGCAGTATTTT | CASSFEGRFTDTQYF | TRBJ2-3 | - | - | TRBV27
TGTGCCAGCAAACGACAGGGGGCGCAGCATGAGCAGTTCTTC | CASKRQGAQHEQFF | TRBJ2-1 | - | TRBD1 | TRBV12-3/TRBV12-4
TGTGCCACCAGTGCTTGGAACGGCGAACCCAATGAGCAGTTCTTC | CATSAWNGEPNEQFF | TRBJ2-1 | - | - | TRBV6-1
TGTGCCAGCAGTTCACGGGGACAGGGTCCCAATGAGCAGTTCTTC | CASSSRGQGPNEQFF | TRBJ2-1 | - | TRBD1 | TRBV6-5
TGTGCCAGCAGTTTGAAGGGGTATAGCAATCAGCCCCAGCATTTT | CASSLKGYSNQPQHF | TRBJ1-5 | few | - | TRBV12-3/TRBV12-4
TGTGCCAGCAGTTTCGGAGGGTCGAGAGATACGCAGTATTTT | CASSFGGSRDTQYF | TRBJ2-3 | - | - | TRBV28
TGTACCATCAGTTTAAGCGCTAGCGGGGGGCCCAGCTCCTACAATGAGCAGTTCTTC | CTISLSASGGPSSYNEQFF | TRBJ2-1 | - | TRBD2 | TRBV12-3/TRBV12-4
TGTGCCAGCAGTGAACGCAGGGGGCTTGGCACCTTC | CASSERRGLGTF | TRBJ1-2 | few | TRBD1 | TRBV2
TGTGCCAGCAGCTTAATATTGCCCACCGGGACAGGGGCAGATACGCAGTATTTT | CASSLILPTGTGADTQYF | TRBJ2-3 | - | TRBD1 | TRBV11-2
TGTGCCAGCAGTTTACGTTGGCAGGTTTTGGATACGCAGTATTTT | CASSLRWQVLDTQYF | TRBJ2-3 | - | - | TRBV28
TGTGCCAGCAGGAGCGGGAGACTTATGAGCGGGGAGCTGTTTTTT | CASRSGRLMSGELFF | TRBJ2-2 | many | TRBD2 | TRBV12-3/TRBV12-4
TGTGCCAGCAGCCCATGGGCTCCCACAGATACGCAGTATTTT | CASSPWAPTDTQYF | TRBJ2-3 | - | - | TRBV7-9
TGTGCCAGCAGCACGGGGACTAGCGGGAGTTTGGATGAGCAGTTCTTC | CASSTGTSGSLDEQFF | TRBJ2-1 | few | TRBD2 | TRBV11-3
TGTGCCAGCAGCCTGATACGGGACATCCAAGAGACCCAGTACTTC | CASSLIRDIQETQYF | TRBJ2-5 | many | - | TRBV13
TGTGCCAGCAGTATGACTAGCGGGGGTTCTAATACGCAGTATTTT | CASSMTSGGSNTQYF | TRBJ2-3 | - | TRBD2 | TRBV12-3/TRBV12-4
TGCAGTGCCCCAGAGATGGAGTTACGCTCCTACAATGAGCAGTTCTTC | CSAPEMELRSYNEQFF | TRBJ2-1 | many | - | TRBV20-1
TGCAGCGTTGAACGGGGTTATGGCTATGGCTACACCTTC | CSVERGYGYGYTF | TRBJ1-2 | few | - | TRBV29-1
TGTGCCAGCAGCTTTACTGAGAGGTTAGACACCGGGGAGCTGTTTTTT | CASSFTERLDTGELFF | TRBJ2-2 | few | - | TRBV7-8
TGTGCCAGCAGCCAAGGGACAGGGGGCCTTGGCGTCCTGACTTTC | CASSQGTGGLGVLTF | TRBJ2-6 | many | TRBD1 | TRBV3-1
TGTGCCAGCAGGCTGGGTAGCAATCAGCCCCAGCATTTT | CASRLGSNQPQHF | TRBJ1-5 | many | - | TRBV12-3/TRBV12-4
TGCAGTGCTAGGCCCTCGGGAGCGGGAGGGCCGGTCCACAATGAGCAGTTCTTC | CSARPSGAGGPVHNEQFF | TRBJ2-1 | few | TRBD2 | TRBV20-1
TGTGCCAGCAGCCAACGGGACGGGCGAGGCTACACCTTC | CASSQRDGRGYTF | TRBJ1-2 | few | - | TRBV3-1
TGCGCCAGCAGTGACGGGACAGCCGGTGAAAAACTGTTTTTT | CASSDGTAGEKLFF | TRBJ1-4 | few | TRBD1 | TRBV10-1
TGTGCCAGCAGCAGGGGTAGGGCGGGCTATGGCTACACCTTC | CASSRGRAGYGYTF | TRBJ1-2 | many | - | TRBV6-1
TGTGCCAGCAGCTTGGGAGGGACAGGCCCCTACAATGAGCAGTTCTTC | CASSLGGTGPYNEQFF | TRBJ2-1 | - | - | TRBV12-3/TRBV12-4
TGCGCCAGCAGCCGAACCTCCAGACAGGACATAGGAAACACCATATATTTT | CASSRTSRQDIGNTIYF | TRBJ1-3 | - | - | TRBV4-1
TGTGCCAGCAGTGAATTGGGAGACGTGGCCAAAAACATTCAGTACTTC | CASSELGDVAKNIQYF | TRBJ2-4 | many | - | TRBV25-1
TGCAGTGCTTCCGGGACTAGCGGGCTTAGCTCCTACGAGCAGTACTTC | CSASGTSGLSSYEQYF | TRBJ2-7 | few | TRBD2 | TRBV20-1
TGTGCCACGGGGTTAGGGGAGACCCAGTACTTC | CATGLGETQYF | TRBJ2-5 | few | - | TRBV6-9
TGTGCCAGCCAGCCGACGGCCGCAGGAACCTTCGGCCACTTC | CASQPTAAGTFGHF | TRBJ1-2 | many | - | TRBV12-3/TRBV12-4
TGTGCCAGCAGCTTGGACAGACCCTCTGGGGCCAACGTCCTGACTTTC | CASSLDRPSGANVLTF | TRBJ2-6 | - | - | TRBV7-9
TGTGCCAGCATTAGGGACAGGCCTACTAGCACAGATACGCAGTATTTT | CASIRDRPTSTDTQYF | TRBJ2-3 | many | TRBD1 | TRBV2
TGTGCCAGCAGTGAAGCTGAGCAGACGTCCCTCTACAATGAGCAGTTCTTC | CASSEAEQTSLYNEQFF | TRBJ2-1 | few | - | TRBV2
TGTGCCAGCAGTCGCGATGCTACGCAGTATTTT | CASSRDATQYF | TRBJ2-3 | - | - | TRBV6-1
TGTGCCAGCAGTTACTTCGTAAACCAAGAGACCCAGTACTTC | CASSYFVNQETQYF | TRBJ2-5 | many | - | TRBV6-5
TGTGCCAGCCGCAGACTAGCGGGAGGGTCTGGCAATGAGCAGTTCTTC | CASRRLAGGSGNEQFF | TRBJ2-1 | many | TRBD2 | TRBV11-3
TGTGCCAGCTTAGGCAGGGACCCCCAGAACACTGAAGCTTTCTTT | CASLGRDPQNTEAFF | TRBJ1-1 | many | - | TRBV6-1
TGTGCCAGCAGCTTACATAGCGGGGTTTACAATGAGCAGTTCTTC | CASSLHSGVYNEQFF | TRBJ2-1 | few | TRBD2 | TRBV7-6
TGTGCCAGCAAGCGTAGCGGGCTTGTCTACGAGCAGTACTTC | CASKRSGLVYEQYF | TRBJ2-7 | few | TRBD2 | TRBV2
TGCAGCGTTGGACAGACGAACACTGAAGCTTTCTTT | CSVGQTNTEAFF | TRBJ1-1 | many | - | TRBV29-1